The 30 T cell receptor beta chains given below trace back to one sample, sequenced in a study of T cells in Graves' hyperthyroidism and ophthalmopathy. Using RNA transcripts as the source, TCR beta CDR3 regions were amplified. A first-round RT-PCR of the TCR CDR3 used the HTBI primer set. TCRdb re-called the multiplex PCR reads with MiXCR, one entry per CDR3 protein. The sample yields around 300,000 distinct CDR3 sequences, approximately 14% seen once. Material for sequencing was blood. The receptors come from a woman aged 40-49 years with Graves' hyperthyroidism.

There are many counts of this clonotype. The chain links TRBV27 to TRBJ1-2, with D maybe TRBD1 (5 bases). Germline assignment: CDR1 MNHEY and CDR2 SMNVEV (reference sequence). V was clipped by 7 bases and J by 8 bases, with 14 bases between them. The CDR3 consists of 12 residues. The CDR3 DNA sequence: TGTGCCAGCACTACTATGGGGGGAGGCTACACCTTC. Its translation is CASTTMGGGYTF.

The chain uses TRBV6-1 and TRBJ2-7; possible D gene TRBD2, 5 bases. The CDR3 runs 11 residues. Germline V gene sequence: CDR1 MNHNS, CDR2 SASEGT. V was clipped by 8 bases and J by 3 bases, with 8 bases between them. CDR3 loop: CASSGNYEQYF. DNA of the CDR3: TGTGCCAGCTCCGGGAACTACGAGCAGTACTTC.

This clonotype occurred many times. The CDR3 nucleotides are TGTGCCAGCAGTTTATTGAACAGTCCCGAAGGCTACACCTTC. As protein: CASSLLNSPEGYTF. The V call is TRBV28, the J call TRBJ1-2; no definite D call. V lost 1 base and J lost 8, with 14 bases in between. The germline V gene encodes CDR1 MDHEN and CDR2 SYDVKM. CDR3 size: 14 residues.

This clonotype was found many times. The chain recombines TRBV5-1 with TRBJ1-1, with D hard to call. CDR1 SGHRS and CDR2 YFSETQ come from the germline V gene. V was cut by 0 bases and J by 7 bases, with 10 bases left in between. The CDR3 spans 13 residues. CDR3 sequence reads: CASSLGGVYEAFF. The CDR3 DNA reads as TGCGCCAGCAGCTTGGGGGGAGTCTATGAAGCTTTCTTT.

This clonotype has a count of ten or more. The rearrangement links TRBV28 to TRBJ1-4, with D unclear. The CDR3 has 15 residues. V was shortened by 2 bases and J by 0 bases, with 7 bases between the two germline ends. From germline, CDR1 is MDHEN and CDR2 SYDVKM. The CDR3 loop reads CASSLGQATNEKLFF. Written as DNA, the CDR3 is TGTGCCAGCAGTTTAGGGCAGGCAACTAATGAAAAACTGTTTTTT.

This clonotype has at least ten counts. The chain uses TRBV29-1 and TRBJ2-5; D remains ambiguous. The CDR3 spans 13 residues. Germline CDR1 is SQVTM and CDR2 is ANQGSEA. V was shortened by 5 bases and J by 1 base, with 11 bases between the two germline ends. The CDR3 DNA sequence: TGCAGCGTTTCCCCTTGGGCCCAAGAGACCCAGTACTTC. This translates into CSVSPWAQETQYF.

This clonotype was detected ten times or more. This rearrangement joins TRBV28 to TRBJ1-1, with D uncertain. Per germline, CDR1 MDHEN and CDR2 SYDVKM. The V and J ends lost 3 bases and 11 bases respectively, with 16 bases between them. The CDR3 has 13 amino acids. The CDR3 here is CASSFPNTRSAFF. In DNA, the CDR3 is TGTGCCAGCAGTTTCCCGAATACGAGGAGTGCTTTCTTT.

This clonotype was counted at least ten times. This chain uses TRBV10-2 with TRBJ2-5; D possibly uses TRBD1 or TRBD2 (5 bases each). From germline, CDR1 is WSHSY and CDR2 SAAADI. Trimming stripped 0 bases from V and 2 bases from J, with 7 bases between. The CDR3 covers 14 residues. The CDR3 sequence is CASSESWGQETQYF. CDR3 in DNA: TGCGCCAGCAGTGAGTCGTGGGGGCAAGAGACCCAGTACTTC.

This clonotype was counted many times. The chain employs TRBV6-1 and TRBJ1-5, with 11 bases that match TRBD1. The CDR3 sequence is 14 residues long. Germline trimming cut 7 bases from V and 7 bases from J; bases unmatched to any gene: 6. The germline V gene has CDR1 MNHNS and CDR2 SASEGT. This CDR3 reads CASIAGQGGQPQHF. The CDR3 nucleotides read TGTGCCAGCATCGCGGGACAGGGGGGCCAGCCCCAGCATTTT.

This clonotype showed up just a few times. The rearrangement joins TRBV24-1 to TRBJ2-3; D call uncertain. The V gene's germline CDR1 is KGHDR and CDR2 SFDVKD. The CDR3 runs 11 residues. V was clipped by 6 bases and J by 7 bases, with 7 bases between them. CDR3: CATSNGYTQYF. CDR3 nucleotides: TGTGCCACCAGTAACGGTTATACGCAGTATTTT.

This clonotype was observed many times. V and J are TRBV2 and TRBJ1-4; no firm D call. Germline CDR1 SNHLY, CDR2 FYNNEI. The CDR3 has 15 residues. V lost 4 bases and J lost 10, with 19 bases in between. The CDR3 loop is CASSGAASEGVKLFF. In DNA form, the CDR3 reads TGTGCCAGCAGTGGGGCGGCCTCCGAAGGAGTAAAACTGTTTTTT.

This clonotype was seen ten or more times. This chain uses TRBV2 with TRBJ1-1, with D perhaps matching TRBD1 (5 bases). The CDR3 totals 13 residues. V gave up 6 bases and J gave up 3 bases, with 11 bases separating them. Germline V gives CDR1 SNHLY, CDR2 FYNNEI. This CDR3 reads CASREQGYTEAFF. CDR3 in DNA: TGTGCCAGCAGGGAGCAGGGTTACACTGAAGCTTTCTTT.

This clonotype was observed at least ten times. The gene calls are TRBV7-8 and TRBJ2-1; no reliable D call. Germline CDR1 is SGHVS and CDR2 is FQNEAQ. Trimming took off 4 bases at V and 8 bases at J, with 9 bases between the two ends. The CDR3 runs to 12 residues. CDR3 DNA: TGTGCCAGCAGCTGGGTGGGCGATGAGCAGTTCTTC. This translates into CASSWVGDEQFF.

In its sample, this clonotype was seen many times. J is TRBJ2-3 and V is TRBV28, with D hard to call. Deletions cut 6 bases from V and 1 base from J, with 8 bases between. The CDR3 is 13 residues long. Germline CDR1 reads MDHEN; CDR2 reads SYDVKM. DNA of the CDR3: TGTGCCAGCAGATCAGACCGCACAGATACGCAGTATTTT. Translated: CASRSDRTDTQYF.

This clonotype was found many times. The V call is TRBV24-1, the J call TRBJ1-1; 10 bases agree with TRBD1. Trimming at V came to 6 bases and at J to 10 bases, leaving 13 bases not matched to a gene. The CDR3 is made up of 15 amino acids. Germline CDR1 reads KGHDR; CDR2 reads SFDVKD. The DNA of the CDR3 is TGTGCCACCAGTAGTGCCGGGACAGGGGACGGACGAGCTTTCTTT. It yields the protein CATSSAGTGDGRAFF.

Regarding this clonotype: Since a much larger clone is just one base distant, this may be a read error. This chain joins TRBV20-1 and TRBJ2-7; 11 bases line up with TRBD2. The CDR3 contains 15 residues. Trimming took 5 bases from V and 6 from J; bases not matched to a gene: 12. Germline V CDR1 and CDR2: DFQATT, SNEGSKA (reference sequence). The CDR3 DNA is TGCAGTGCTGGGACCACTAGCGGGAGTCGCGGCGAGCAGTACTTC. It is translated as CSAGTTSGSRGEQYF.

In its sample, this clonotype was seen a few times. The chain combines TRBV7-2 with TRBJ2-1, with D possibly TRBD1 on 5 matching bases. CDR3 length equals 13 residues. Looked up from germline, CDR1 is SGHTA and CDR2 is FQGNSA. The V and J ends lost 4 bases and 9 bases respectively, with 13 bases between them. The CDR3 here is CASSSQQVGEQFF. Written as DNA, the CDR3 is TGTGCCAGCAGCTCACAACAGGTAGGTGAGCAGTTCTTC. Using reference TRBV7-2 and TRBJ2-1 for the parts outside the CDR3, the full variable domain is GAGVSQSPSNKVTEKGKDVELRCDPISGHTALYWYRQSLGQGLEFLIYFQGNSAPDKSGLPSDRFSAERTGGSVSTLTIQRTQQEDSAVYLCASSSQQVGEQFFGPGTRLTVL.

This clonotype was counted at least ten times. The genes are TRBV25-1 and TRBJ1-2, with D tentatively TRBD1 (5 bases). The ends were cut back, 3 bases at V and 5 bases at J, with 16 bases in the middle. Germline CDR1 reads MGHDK; CDR2 reads SYGVNS. The CDR3 is 15 amino acids. Here the CDR3 DNA reads TGTGCCAGCAGTGAGGGGACGGACCGTCGGTATGGCTACACCTTC. It codes for CASSEGTDRRYGYTF.

The chain recombines TRBV6-1 with TRBJ2-7; either TRBD1 or TRBD2 may fit D (5 bases each). V lost 6 bases, J lost 0 bases, and 12 bases lay in between. The CDR3 consists of 14 residues. Germline V gene data show CDR1 as MNHNS and CDR2 as SASEGT. CDR3 nucleotide sequence: TGTGCCAGCAGAGGGACGGTCAGCTCCTACGAGCAGTACTTC. This gives the protein CASRGTVSSYEQYF.

This clonotype came up many times. The chain recombines TRBV7-2 with TRBJ2-3; 7 positions match TRBD1. The CDR3 contains 13 residues. Looked up from germline, CDR1 is SGHTA and CDR2 is FQGNSA. With V trimmed by 7 bases and J by 5 bases, 6 bases remained unmatched. CDR3 sequence reads: CASTRGSLDTQYF. The CDR3 DNA reads TGTGCCAGCACCAGGGGGAGTTTAGATACGCAGTATTTT.

This clonotype was detected ten times or more. The chain joins TRBV11-2 to TRBJ1-5, with D hard to call. The germline V gene has CDR1 SGHAT and CDR2 FQNNGV. This CDR3 spans 13 amino acids. Trimming cost V 2 bases and J 4 bases, with 6 bases left between them. CDR3: CASSLWVNQPQHF. The CDR3 region has the DNA TGTGCCAGCAGCTTATGGGTAAATCAGCCCCAGCATTTT. Filled out from reference TRBV11-2 and TRBJ1-5, the complete variable domain reads EAGVAQSPRYKIIEKRQSVAFWCNPISGHATLYWYQQILGQGPKLLIQFQNNGVVDDSQLPKDRFSAERLKGVDSTLKIQPAKLEDSAVYLCASSLWVNQPQHFGDGTRLSIL.

In its sample, this clonotype was seen many times. The rearrangement joins TRBV20-1 to TRBJ1-2, with 9 bases fitting TRBD1. Germline trimming cut 5 bases from V and 4 bases from J; bases unmatched to any gene: 5. The CDR3 is 13 residues long. Germline assignment: CDR1 DFQATT and CDR2 SNEGSKA (reference sequence). The CDR3 here is CSAEGTGTYGYTF. The CDR3 DNA reads TGCAGTGCTGAAGGGACAGGGACCTATGGCTACACCTTC.

This clonotype occurred many times. V and J are TRBV28 and TRBJ2-3; D is uncertain. The V gene lost 5 bases and the J gene lost 2 bases, with 5 bases spanning the gap. CDR3 length: 12 residues. The V gene's germline CDR1 is MDHEN and CDR2 SYDVKM. The CDR3 DNA reads as TGTGCCAGCAGTGGACCCACAGATACGCAGTATTTT. This gives the protein CASSGPTDTQYF.

As to this clonotype: Since a much larger clone is just one base distant, this may be a read error. The chain employs TRBV7-6 and TRBJ2-4; D may be TRBD1 or TRBD2 (5 bases each). The CDR3 spans 15 residues. The germline gives CDR1 SGHVS, CDR2 FNYEAQ. CDR3 bases: TGTGCCAGCGGCTTAGGGGCGGGCCACAAAAACATTCAGTACTTC. Amino acids: CASGLGAGHKNIQYF.

This clonotype was detected many times. The chain couples TRBV12-3 or TRBV12-4 to TRBJ2-5, with 7 bases identical to TRBD2. V shed 0 bases and J 2 bases; nucleotides not matched to a gene: 6. The CDR3 covers 16 residues. Here the CDR3 reads CASSLAETSWQETQYF. The CDR3 coding sequence is TGTGCCAGCAGTTTAGCCGAGACTAGCTGGCAAGAGACCCAGTACTTC.

V gene TRBV14 combines with J gene TRBJ2-7, with a weak D call TRBD2 (6 bases). V gave up 3 bases and J gave up 0 bases, with 9 bases separating them. The CDR3 totals 14 residues. The germline V gene encodes CDR1 SGHDN and CDR2 FVKESK. As DNA, the CDR3 is TGTGCCAGCAGCCACTGGGACTCCTCCTACGAGCAGTACTTC. This gives the protein CASSHWDSSYEQYF.

The chain carries TRBV2 and TRBJ1-2; TRBD1 aligns across 7 bases. V dropped 7 bases and J dropped 4; count of bases not matched to a gene: 6. The CDR3 consists of 13 residues. CDR1 SNHLY and CDR2 FYNNEI come from the germline V gene. CDR3 protein: CASKPGQLYGYTF. As DNA, the CDR3 is TGTGCCAGCAAGCCGGGACAGCTCTATGGCTACACCTTC.

This clonotype was seen more than once but under ten times. The chain carries TRBV20-1 and TRBJ2-1; D may be TRBD2 (7 bases). The CDR3 runs 14 residues. Germline V gives CDR1 DFQATT, CDR2 SNEGSKA (reference sequence). With 5 bases removed from V and 6 bases from J, the gap between germline ends came to 17 bases. The DNA of the CDR3 is TGCAGTGCTGTAAGGCCGGGGGGCCTCAATGAGCAGTTCTTC. Protein product: CSAVRPGGLNEQFF.

The rearrangement uses TRBV12-3 or TRBV12-4 and TRBJ2-7; D might be TRBD1 or TRBD2, each matching 6 bases. This CDR3 region has 14 residues. The V gene lost 2 bases and the J gene lost 4 bases, with 12 bases spanning the gap. The CDR3 DNA is TGTGCCAGCAGTTTAAGGAGGGGGAAATACGAGCAGTACTTC. Translation gives CASSLRRGKYEQYF.

In its sample, this clonotype was seen many times. The CDR3 loop reads CASSNPGQGNQPQHF. The CDR3 coding sequence is TGTGCCAGCAGCAACCCGGGACAGGGCAATCAGCCCCAGCATTTT. The chain links TRBV7-2 to TRBJ1-5; TRBD1 matches at 8 bases. With V trimmed by 5 bases and J by 2 bases, 5 bases remained unmatched. The CDR3 has 15 residues. Germline values: CDR1 SGHTA, CDR2 FQGNSA.